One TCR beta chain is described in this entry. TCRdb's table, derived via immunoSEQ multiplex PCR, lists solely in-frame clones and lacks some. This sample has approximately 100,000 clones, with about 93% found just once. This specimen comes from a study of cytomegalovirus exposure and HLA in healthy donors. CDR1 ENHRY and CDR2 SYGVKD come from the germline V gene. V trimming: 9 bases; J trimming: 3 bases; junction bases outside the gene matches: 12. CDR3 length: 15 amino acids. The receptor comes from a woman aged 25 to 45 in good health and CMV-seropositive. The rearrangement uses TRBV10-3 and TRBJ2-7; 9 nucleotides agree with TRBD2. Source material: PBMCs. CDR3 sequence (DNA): TGTGCCATTGGGCGGGAGGGCCGGCAATTCTACGAGCAGTACTTC. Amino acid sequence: CAIGREGRQFYEQYF.